This T cell receptor (beta chain) was profiled in a study of shared clonotypes between healthy human individuals. Whole-study context: Donors, aged 18 to 49, were a couple of women and a few men.

Original processing notes: Filtering differed for immunoSEQ, which gave only junction sequences without quality scores. Produced via immunoSEQ multiplex PCR; TCRdb's table is partial and in-frame only. V and J calls and clone size come straight from that table; D and trimming were deduced from the DNA. Among over 1.5 million clones listed, 95% to 99% were seen once. The donor population consisted of healthy HIV-negative adults with no recent acute infections or vaccinations. Trimming removed 6 bases at V and 1 base at J, with 7 bases between. Germline V gene lookup returns CDR1 SNHLY and CDR2 FYNNEI. CDR3 length equals 12 residues. This clone occurred once. The same CDR3 can be traced to other DNA sequences in this sample.

The chain uses TRBV2 and TRBJ2-7; no clear D gene. What was sequenced was naive CD4+ T cells sorted from blood. Stated subset: CD45RA+ positively selected. The TCR originated in a man aged 30 to 39 in good health. The CDR3 here is CASRGDSYEQYF. CDR3 coding DNA: TGTGCCAGCAGAGGAGATTCCTACGAGCAGTACTTC.